This T cell receptor beta chain appears in the sequencing data of a study of blood T cell repertoires in COVID-19. Per germline, CDR1 SGHKS and CDR2 YYEKEE (reference sequence). This CDR3 region has 16 residues. Trimming stripped 2 bases from V and 5 bases from J, with 16 bases between. Some clones are missing from TCRdb's copy, which holds only in-frame ones; the method was immunoSEQ multiplex PCR. The sample includes 250,000 to 350,000 clones, 89% of them seen just once. The clonotype originates from a woman between 40 and 55 years old who had recovered from COVID-19. The chain combines TRBV5-5 with TRBJ2-2, with D maybe TRBD2 (6 bases). Specimen: peripheral blood. CDR3 nucleotide sequence: TGTGCCAGCAGCTTCCGTCCGGGAGCGGGTACCGGGGAGCTGTTTTTT. Translating gives CASSFRPGAGTGELFF.